This TCR beta chain came from a study of T-cell reconstitution after alpha-beta-depleted transplantation in children (dated by TCRdb to about 2016). General notes on the study: The study quantitatively tracked T-cell immune reconstitution after TCRalphabeta/CD19-depleted allogeneic hematopoietic cell transplantation in children using TCR repertoire profiling.

Library prep was done by PCR. Sequencing instrument: Illumina HiSeq 2500. TCR library preparation used molecular barcoding, with unique molecular identifiers applied to normalize quantification of the TCRbeta repertoire. In-frame beta chains were kept once TCRdb had trimmed the public reads at Q25 with fastp and called clones with MiXCR. Rows are combined by CDR3 protein, so each entry shows the most common genes and DNA. In this sample the table shows 350,000 to 450,000 distinct CDR3 sequences, 20% of which occur a single time. Clones ranked in the top ten supply 3% to 4.5% of the sample. This clonotype has at least ten counts. The target of this receptor is not known. There are no base qualities to consult, and no much larger clone falls within one base. Cut back by 3 bases and 4 bases, the V and J ends lie 6 bases apart. The CDR3, cysteine through phenylalanine, is 13 amino acids long. The retained sequence is limited to the CDR3, 39 bases, with the frame set at the first base.

This TCR came from a human donor who donated a stem cell graft to a child with acute myeloid leukemia. Here the sequenced sample was PBMCs from the stem cell graft donor, taken from the stem cell graft. Rearrangement joined TRBV12-3 or TRBV12-4 to TRBJ2-2, with no confidently assigned D gene. Here the CDR3 is given as CASSFTGTGELFF. The DNA sequence reads TGTGCCAGCAGTTTCACGGGCACCGGGGAGCTGTTTTTT.